This is a list of T cell receptor beta chains from one sample in a study of T cell responses to AZD1222 COVID-19 vaccine. Method: immunoSEQ multiplex PCR; TCRdb's copy keeps in-frame clones and lacks some. There are more than 95,000 clones in the sample; around 92% occur only once, and under 3.5% lies in the top ten. This material consisted of peripheral blood, taken on day 0 of AZD1222 vaccination. Receptors originate from an adult in good health. Each CDR3 is given with its conserved first and last residue. A D gene is named only where the DNA matches it firmly. The size field is filled for only some rows; it gives once, few, many or a size class.

cdr3_nt | cdr3_aa | clone_size | d_call | v_call | cdr3_length | j_call
TGTGCCAGCAGCGCCGGGGGTGAGCCCCAGCATTTT | CASSAGGEPQHF | - | - | TRBV13 | 12 | TRBJ1-5
TGTGCCAGCAGCCGGACGGACAACTCAGGCTATGGCTACACCTTC | CASSRTDNSGYGYTF | - | - | TRBV6-1 | 15 | TRBJ1-2
TGTGCCAGCAGTGGGAGCGGGAGGGCCTCAAAGAAGTACTTC | CASSGSGRASKKYF | - | TRBD2 | TRBV2 | 14 | TRBJ2-5
TGTGCCAGCAGCGTAGCTATAACGGGCGAGCAGTACTTC | CASSVAITGEQYF | - | - | TRBV9 | 13 | TRBJ2-7
TGTGCCAGCAGCTTAACTAGCAATCAGCCCCAGCATTTT | CASSLTSNQPQHF | - | - | TRBV7-9 | 13 | TRBJ1-5
TGTGCTAGTGGTTCCGTCCGGGACGCTTGGGGCAATCAGCCCCAGCATTTT | CASGSVRDAWGNQPQHF | - | - | TRBV12-5 | 17 | TRBJ1-5
TGTGCCAGCTCCGGGACTAGCGGCAACACCGGGGAGCTGTTTTTT | CASSGTSGNTGELFF | - | TRBD2 | TRBV18 | 15 | TRBJ2-2
TGTGCCAGCCGCATCCAGGGCGCTGAAGCTTTCTTT | CASRIQGAEAFF | - | - | TRBV19 | 12 | TRBJ1-1
TGTGCCAGCAGTCCCACTTACCAGCCCCAGCATTTT | CASSPTYQPQHF | - | - | TRBV28 | 12 | TRBJ1-5
TGTGCCAGCAGCTTGGAGCGGACCTACGAGCAGTACTTC | CASSLERTYEQYF | - | - | TRBV5-8 | 13 | TRBJ2-7
TGTGCCTCCCCTACTTTCGGGGATGGCGAAAAACTGTTTTTT | CASPTFGDGEKLFF | few | - | TRBV30 | 14 | TRBJ1-4
TGTGCCAGCAGCGTAGACCCTGGTCCCCTGGGGCAGTTCTTC | CASSVDPGPLGQFF | - | - | TRBV9 | 14 | TRBJ2-1
TGTGCCAGCAGTCTCGCCGGGGGGGTACAAGAGACCCAGTACTTC | CASSLAGGVQETQYF | - | TRBD2 | TRBV7-3 | 15 | TRBJ2-5
TGTGCCAGCAGTATAGGGACAGGGTTCAATGAGCAGTTCTTC | CASSIGTGFNEQFF | - | TRBD1 | TRBV6-5 | 14 | TRBJ2-1
TGTGCCAGCAGCCTAAAAGGGCGGGTAGGATCTGAAGCTTTCTTT | CASSLKGRVGSEAFF | - | - | TRBV5-5 | 15 | TRBJ1-1
TGCGCCAGCATGGGGACTAGCGGAGACAATGAGCAGTTCTTC | CASMGTSGDNEQFF | few | TRBD2 | TRBV10-2 | 14 | TRBJ2-1
TGTGCCAGCAGTCCCGCGGGCCAGGGAGAACCCAATGAGCAGTTCTTC | CASSPAGQGEPNEQFF | - | - | TRBV6-4 | 16 | TRBJ2-1
TGTGCCAGCACGGACATGGTGCGGGAGAACACCGGGGAGCTGTTTTTT | CASTDMVRENTGELFF | - | - | TRBV5-6 | 16 | TRBJ2-2
TGTGCCAGCAGCTTAACCCTCGAGACCCAGTACTTC | CASSLTLETQYF | - | - | TRBV11-2 | 12 | TRBJ2-5
TGCAGCGTTGAAGACCCCAGGGCTGGAAACACCATATATTTT | CSVEDPRAGNTIYF | - | - | TRBV29-1 | 14 | TRBJ1-3
TGTGCCAGCAGCTTGAAAAGGCAGAGCTCTGGAAACACCATATATTTT | CASSLKRQSSGNTIYF | - | - | TRBV7-2 | 16 | TRBJ1-3
TGTGCCAGCAGCCAAGAGTCGGGGGAAGAGACCCAGTACTTC | CASSQESGEETQYF | - | - | TRBV3-1/TRBV3-2 | 14 | TRBJ2-5
TGTGCCAGCCGAGACAGCTCTGGAAACACCATATATTTT | CASRDSSGNTIYF | - | - | TRBV9 | 13 | TRBJ1-3